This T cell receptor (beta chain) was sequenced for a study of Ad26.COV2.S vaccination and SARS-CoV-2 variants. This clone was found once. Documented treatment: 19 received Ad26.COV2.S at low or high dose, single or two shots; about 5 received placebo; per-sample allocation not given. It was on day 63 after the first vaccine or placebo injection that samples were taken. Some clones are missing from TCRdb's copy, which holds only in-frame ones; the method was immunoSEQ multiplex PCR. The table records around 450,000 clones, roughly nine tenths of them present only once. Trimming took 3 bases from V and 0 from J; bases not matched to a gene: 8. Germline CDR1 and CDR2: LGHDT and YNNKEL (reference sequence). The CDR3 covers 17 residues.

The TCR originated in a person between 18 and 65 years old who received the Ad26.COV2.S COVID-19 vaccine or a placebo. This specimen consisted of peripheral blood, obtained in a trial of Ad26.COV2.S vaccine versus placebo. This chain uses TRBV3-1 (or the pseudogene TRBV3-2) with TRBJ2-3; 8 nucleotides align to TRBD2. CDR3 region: CASSHVRTSRSTDTQYF. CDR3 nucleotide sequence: TGTGCCAGCAGCCACGTGAGGACTAGCCGGAGCACAGATACGCAGTATTTT.